Each of the 4 T cell receptor beta chains below was sequenced from the same sample in a study of control samples from healthy donors and cancer patients. Sequencing used immunoSEQ multiplex PCR; TCRdb keeps in-frame clones, though not all of them. The sample yields about 410,000 clones, approximately 90% seen once. The sequenced material came from PBMCs. Every receptor here comes from a middle-aged man with head and neck cancer.

This chain links TRBV10-1 with TRBJ2-5, with D maybe TRBD2 (5 bases). The germline CDR1 and CDR2 sequences are WNHNN and SYGVQD (reference sequence). This CDR3 has 13 residues. V lost 3 bases and J lost 4, with 9 bases in between. CDR3 amino acids: CASSDGAGETQYF. The CDR3 nucleotides are TGCGCCAGCAGTGATGGTGCGGGAGAGACCCAGTACTTC.

This clone occurred a few times. The V gene is TRBV5-8, the J gene TRBJ1-6; D perhaps matches TRBD1 (5 bases). Germline V gene sequence: CDR1 SGHTS, CDR2 YDEGEE. V dropped 0 bases and J dropped 4 bases, with 5 bases sitting between them. The CDR3 length is 14 residues. The CDR3 is CASSLGQYNSPLHF. In DNA form, the CDR3 reads TGTGCCAGCAGCTTGGGACAGTATAATTCACCCCTCCACTTT.

This chain connects TRBV28 to TRBJ2-1, with D perhaps matching TRBD2 (5 bases). The germline V and J ends were trimmed by 3 bases and 9 bases, with 12 bases remaining between them. This CDR3 is built from 13 residues. Germline CDR1 MDHEN, CDR2 SYDVKM. The CDR3 DNA reads as TGTGCCAGCAGTTTGGTGGGGAGCGGTGAGCAGTTCTTC. Its translation is CASSLVGSGEQFF.

The chain employs TRBV28 and TRBJ1-5; the D is unclear. This CDR3 comprises 12 residues. V gave up 6 bases and J gave up 0 bases, with 3 bases separating them. Germline V CDR1 and CDR2: MDHEN, SYDVKM. Written as DNA, the CDR3 is TGTGCCAGCAGATATAGCAATCAGCCCCAGCATTTT. Translating it yields CASRYSNQPQHF. Full variable domain (outside the CDR3, taken from reference TRBV28 and TRBJ1-5): DVKVTQSSRYLVKRTGEKVFLECVQDMDHENMFWYRQDPGLGLRLIYFSYDVKMKEKGDIPEGYSVSREKKERFSLILESASTNQTSMYLCASRYSNQPQHFGDGTRLSIL.